This T cell receptor beta chain was captured in a study of T cell responses to AZD1222 COVID-19 vaccine. A note on this clone: The antigen remains undetermined.

This CDR3 is 16 amino acids long. The germline CDR1 and CDR2 sequences are SGHTA and FQGNSA. Trimming pared 3 bases from V and 1 base from J, leaving 16 bases between. Using immunoSEQ multiplex PCR, the repertoire was profiled, and TCRdb retains in-frame clones only, with some absent. The sample yields about 160,000 clones, about 90% seen once. Findings and limits, study-wide: Close to half of all spike-specific TCRs reportedly target regions of the variants that are unmutated.

The clonotype was recovered from an adult who received the AZD1222 COVID-19 vaccine. Here the sequenced sample was peripheral blood, taken 28 days after the second AZD1222 dose. This rearrangement joins TRBV7-2 to TRBJ2-7; D is tentatively TRBD1 or TRBD2 (5 bases each). The CDR3 region is CASSLTGTMGSYEQYF. The CDR3 coding sequence is TGTGCCAGCAGCTTGACCGGGACGATGGGGTCCTACGAGCAGTACTTC.